The TCR beta chain under discussion was sequenced for a study of post-analysis software for immune sequencing data. Study overall: Recorded subtypes: relapsing-remitting, secondary progressive, progressive-relapsing; some patients unannotated.

The TCR beta cDNA libraries carried unique molecular identifiers. T cells numbering about 0.95 to 11 million gave rise to 500,000 to 600,000 cDNA molecules. TCRdb reprocessed the PCR reads with MiXCR, giving one entry per CDR3 protein. Of about 810,000 distinct CDR3 sequences listed, roughly 50% were seen once; the top ten hold 4.6%. J was trimmed by 5 bases and V by 1 base; bases with no gene match: 8. CDR1 and CDR2 from the germline V gene are GTSNPN and SVGIG (reference sequence). CDR3 length equals 15 residues. Note on this clonotype: Its antigen remains unidentified.

The study, taken as a whole, reports: Controls showed lower frequencies than patients for four to six TRBV segments, and TRBV5-6, TRBV5-1 and TRBV20-1 were among these. There was significantly lower normalized Chao1 diversity in multiple sclerosis patients than in controls. By F measure, samples from a shared preparation batch strongly co-clustered.

The TCR originated in a girl aged 10 to 17 with multiple sclerosis. The material sequenced was blood. This chain joins TRBV30 and TRBJ1-2; 9 bases match TRBD1. The CDR3: CAWSGGTGNAYGYTF. CDR3 nucleotide sequence: TGTGCCTGGAGTGGGGGGACAGGGAATGCGTATGGCTACACCTTC.